The sequence of this T cell receptor beta chain was determined in a study of blood T cell repertoires in COVID-19. The overall study: Researchers got acute and convalescent COVID-19 samples from the United States, Italy and Spain. The cDNA or gDNA used as material had been derived from T cells, B-cell-depleted T cells, or PBMCs.

Study processing details: Reference gene primer amplification gave nucleated cell count estimates. Sequencing was performed with immunoSEQ multiplex PCR; in TCRdb, only in-frame clones are kept and a portion is missing. That table furnishes V, J and clone size, whereas the DNA furnished D and trimming. The repertoire holds more than 200,000 clones, approximately 86% seen once, with over 4% in the top ten. Enrolled during active infection, Seattle patients were then followed longitudinally. Germline values: CDR1 SGDLS, CDR2 YYNGEE. V lost 0 bases, J lost 4 bases, and 1 base stayed unmatched. The CDR3 covers 14 residues.

The V gene is TRBV9, the J gene TRBJ2-3; 8 positions match TRBD2. This clonotype was obtained from a woman aged 60-75 years with COVID-19, enrolled during active disease. Sequences were obtained from peripheral blood. For the CDR3, the DNA is TGTGCCAGCAGCGTAGGGGGACTAGCAGATACGCAGTATTTT. This gives the protein CASSVGGLADTQYF.